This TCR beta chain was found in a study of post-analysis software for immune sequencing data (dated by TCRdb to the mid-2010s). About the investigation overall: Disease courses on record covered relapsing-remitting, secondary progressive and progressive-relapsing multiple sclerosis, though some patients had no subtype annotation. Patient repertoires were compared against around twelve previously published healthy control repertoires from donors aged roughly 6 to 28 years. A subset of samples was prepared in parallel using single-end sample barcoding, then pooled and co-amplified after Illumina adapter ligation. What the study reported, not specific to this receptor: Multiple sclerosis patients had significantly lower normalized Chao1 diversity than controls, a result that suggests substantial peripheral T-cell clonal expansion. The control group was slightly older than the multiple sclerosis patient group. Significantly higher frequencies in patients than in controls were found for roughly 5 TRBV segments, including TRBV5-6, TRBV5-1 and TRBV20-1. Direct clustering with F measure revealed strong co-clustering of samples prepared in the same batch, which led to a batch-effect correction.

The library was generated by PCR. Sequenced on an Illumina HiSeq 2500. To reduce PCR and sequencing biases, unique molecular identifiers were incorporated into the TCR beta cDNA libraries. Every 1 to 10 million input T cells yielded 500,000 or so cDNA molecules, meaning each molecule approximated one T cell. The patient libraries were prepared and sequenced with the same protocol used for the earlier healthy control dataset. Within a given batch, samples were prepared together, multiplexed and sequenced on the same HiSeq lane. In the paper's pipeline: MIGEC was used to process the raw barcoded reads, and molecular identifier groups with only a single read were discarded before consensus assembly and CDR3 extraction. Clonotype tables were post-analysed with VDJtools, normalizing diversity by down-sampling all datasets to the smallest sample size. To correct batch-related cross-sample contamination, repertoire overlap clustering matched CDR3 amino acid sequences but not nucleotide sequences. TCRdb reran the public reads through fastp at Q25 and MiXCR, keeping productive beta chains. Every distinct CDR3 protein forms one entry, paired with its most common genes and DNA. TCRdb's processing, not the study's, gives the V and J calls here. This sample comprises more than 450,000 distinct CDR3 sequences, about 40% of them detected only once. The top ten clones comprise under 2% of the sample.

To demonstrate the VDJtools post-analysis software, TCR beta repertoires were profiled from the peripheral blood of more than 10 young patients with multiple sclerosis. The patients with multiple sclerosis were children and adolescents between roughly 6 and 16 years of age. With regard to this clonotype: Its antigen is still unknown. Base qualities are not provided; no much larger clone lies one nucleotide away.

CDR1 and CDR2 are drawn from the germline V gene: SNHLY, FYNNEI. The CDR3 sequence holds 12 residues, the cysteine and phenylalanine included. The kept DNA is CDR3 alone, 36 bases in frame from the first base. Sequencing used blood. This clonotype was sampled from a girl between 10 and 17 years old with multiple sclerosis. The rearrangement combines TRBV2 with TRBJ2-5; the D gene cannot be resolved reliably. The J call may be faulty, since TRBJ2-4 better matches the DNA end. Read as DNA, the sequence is TGTGCCAGCAGTGAAGGAGGAAACATTCAGTACTTC. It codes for CASSEGGNIQYF.